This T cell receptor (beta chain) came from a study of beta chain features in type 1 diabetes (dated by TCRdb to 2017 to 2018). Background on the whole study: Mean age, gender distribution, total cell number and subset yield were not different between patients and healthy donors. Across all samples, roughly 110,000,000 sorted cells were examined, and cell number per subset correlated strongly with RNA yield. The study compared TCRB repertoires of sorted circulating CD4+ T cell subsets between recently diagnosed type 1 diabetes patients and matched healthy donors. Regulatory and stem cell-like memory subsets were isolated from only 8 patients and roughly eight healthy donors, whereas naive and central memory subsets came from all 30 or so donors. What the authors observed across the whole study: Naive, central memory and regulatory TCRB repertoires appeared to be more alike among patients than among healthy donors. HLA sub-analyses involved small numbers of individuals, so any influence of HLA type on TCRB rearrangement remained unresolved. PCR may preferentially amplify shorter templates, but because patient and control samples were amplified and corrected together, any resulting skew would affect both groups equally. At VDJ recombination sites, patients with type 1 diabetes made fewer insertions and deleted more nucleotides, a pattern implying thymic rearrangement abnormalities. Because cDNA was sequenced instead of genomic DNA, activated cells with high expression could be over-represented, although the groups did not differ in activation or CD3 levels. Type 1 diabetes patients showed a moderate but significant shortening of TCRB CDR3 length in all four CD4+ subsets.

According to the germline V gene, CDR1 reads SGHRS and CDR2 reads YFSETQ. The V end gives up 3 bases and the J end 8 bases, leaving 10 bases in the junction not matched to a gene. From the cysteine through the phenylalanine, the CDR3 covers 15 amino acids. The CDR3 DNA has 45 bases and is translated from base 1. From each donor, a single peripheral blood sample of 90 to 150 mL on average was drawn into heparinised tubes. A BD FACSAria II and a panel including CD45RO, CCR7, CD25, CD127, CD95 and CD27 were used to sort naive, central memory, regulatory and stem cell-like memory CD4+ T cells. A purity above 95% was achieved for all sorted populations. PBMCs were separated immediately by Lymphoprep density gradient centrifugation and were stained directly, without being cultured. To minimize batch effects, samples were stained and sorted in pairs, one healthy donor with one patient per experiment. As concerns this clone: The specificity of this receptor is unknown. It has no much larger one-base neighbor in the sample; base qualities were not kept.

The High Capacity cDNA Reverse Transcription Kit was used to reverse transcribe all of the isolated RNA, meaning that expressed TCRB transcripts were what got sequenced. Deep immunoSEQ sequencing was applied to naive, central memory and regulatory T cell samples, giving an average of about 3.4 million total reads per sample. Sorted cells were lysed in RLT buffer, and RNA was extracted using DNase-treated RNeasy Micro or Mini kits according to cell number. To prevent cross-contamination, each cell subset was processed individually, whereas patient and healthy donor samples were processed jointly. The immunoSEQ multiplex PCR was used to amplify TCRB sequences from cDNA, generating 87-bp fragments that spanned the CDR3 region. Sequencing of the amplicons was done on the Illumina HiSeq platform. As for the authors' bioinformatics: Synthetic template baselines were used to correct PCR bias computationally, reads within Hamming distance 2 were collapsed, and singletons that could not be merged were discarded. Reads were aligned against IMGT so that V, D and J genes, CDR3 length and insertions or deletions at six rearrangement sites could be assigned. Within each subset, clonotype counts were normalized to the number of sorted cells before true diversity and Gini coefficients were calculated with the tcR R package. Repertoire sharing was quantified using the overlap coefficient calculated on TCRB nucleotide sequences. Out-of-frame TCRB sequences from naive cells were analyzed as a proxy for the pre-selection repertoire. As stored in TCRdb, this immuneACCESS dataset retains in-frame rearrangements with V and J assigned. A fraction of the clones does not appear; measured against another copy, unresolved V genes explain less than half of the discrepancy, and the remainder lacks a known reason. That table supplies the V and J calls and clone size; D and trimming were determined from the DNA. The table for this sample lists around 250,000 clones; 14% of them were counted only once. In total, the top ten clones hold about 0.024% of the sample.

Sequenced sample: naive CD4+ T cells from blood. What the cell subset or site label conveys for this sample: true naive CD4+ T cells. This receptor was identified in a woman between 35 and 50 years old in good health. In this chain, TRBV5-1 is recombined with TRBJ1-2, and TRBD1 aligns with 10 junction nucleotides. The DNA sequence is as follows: TGCGCCAGCAGCTCCGTGACCGGGACAGGGGACGGCTACACCTTC. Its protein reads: CASSSVTGTGDGYTF.